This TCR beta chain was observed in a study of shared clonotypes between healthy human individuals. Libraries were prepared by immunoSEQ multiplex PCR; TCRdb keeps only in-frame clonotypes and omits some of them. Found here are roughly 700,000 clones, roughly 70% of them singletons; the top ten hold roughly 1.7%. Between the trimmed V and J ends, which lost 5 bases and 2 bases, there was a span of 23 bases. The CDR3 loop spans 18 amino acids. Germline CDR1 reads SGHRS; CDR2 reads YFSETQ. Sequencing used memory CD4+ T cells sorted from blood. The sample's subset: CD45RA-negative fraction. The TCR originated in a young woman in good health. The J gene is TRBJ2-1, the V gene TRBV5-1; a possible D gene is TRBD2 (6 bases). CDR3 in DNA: TGCGCCAGCAGTTATAGACTTGGTCGGCGGGATACCTACAATGAGCAGTTCTTC. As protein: CASSYRLGRRDTYNEQFF.